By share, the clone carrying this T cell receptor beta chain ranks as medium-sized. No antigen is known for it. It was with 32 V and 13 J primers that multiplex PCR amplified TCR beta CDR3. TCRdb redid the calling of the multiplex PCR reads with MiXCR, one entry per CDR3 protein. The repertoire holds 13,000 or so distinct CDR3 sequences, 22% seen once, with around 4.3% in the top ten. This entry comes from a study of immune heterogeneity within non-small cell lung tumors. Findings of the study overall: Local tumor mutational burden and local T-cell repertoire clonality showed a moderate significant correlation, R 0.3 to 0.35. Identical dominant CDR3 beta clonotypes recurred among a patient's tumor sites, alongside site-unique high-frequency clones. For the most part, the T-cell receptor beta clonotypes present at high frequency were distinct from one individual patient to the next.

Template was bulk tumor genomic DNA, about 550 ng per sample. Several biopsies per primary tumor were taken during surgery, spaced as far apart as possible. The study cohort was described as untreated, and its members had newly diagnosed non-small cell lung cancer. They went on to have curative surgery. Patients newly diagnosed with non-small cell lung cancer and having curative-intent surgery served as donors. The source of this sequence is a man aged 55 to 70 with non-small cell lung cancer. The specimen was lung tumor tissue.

As DNA, the CDR3 is TGTGCCATCAGTGGGGACAGGGCAGGGGGCTATGGCTACACCTTC. Translated: CAISGDRAGGYGYTF. This chain joins TRBV10-3 and TRBJ1-2; 9 positions agree with TRBD1. Trimming at V came to 4 bases and at J to 4 bases, leaving 7 bases not matched to a gene. This CDR3 region has 15 residues. Per germline, CDR1 ENHRY and CDR2 SYGVKD.